The 20 T cell receptor beta chains in this list originate from one sample, sequenced in a study of shared clonotypes between healthy human individuals (TCRdb year 2020). Libraries were made using the immunoSEQ multiplex PCR assay. The table was pulled from immuneACCESS by TCRdb, which kept in-frame rearrangements only. Such tables lose some clones; where checked, under half of the loss comes from unresolved V genes, and the rest has no known cause. Recorded for this sample are over 2,000,000 clones; around 93% of them occurred a single time. The ten largest clones represent less than 2% of the sample. CD8 naive samples were obtained by positive selection for CCR7 among CD45RO-negative cells, yielding a CD45RA+CCR7+ population from which TemRA cells were excluded. Sequencing used naive CD8+ T cells from PBMCs. According to the study, the label for this sample's cell subset or site signals: CD45RA+CCR7+. These receptors all come from a man aged 18 to 29 in good health. Some clones in this sample may be carry-over from other donors' samples.

This chain links TRBV11-2 with TRBJ2-5, with D possibly matching TRBD2 (5 bases). The CDR3 totals 14 residues. The germline CDR1 and CDR2 sequences are SGHAT and FQNNGV. V lost 4 bases and J 5 bases, leaving 14 bases between the germline ends. For the CDR3, the DNA is TGTGCCAGCAGCTCCGGACCTAGGGAGGAGACCCAGTACTTC. It codes for CASSSGPREETQYF.

This clone appeared a single time. This sequence joins TRBV10-3 and TRBJ2-7; possibly TRBD1 or TRBD2 for D (5 bases each). The CDR3 length is 12 residues. Germline CDR1 and CDR2: ENHRY and SYGVKD. Trimming took off 4 bases at V and 5 bases at J, with 9 bases between the two ends. The CDR3 nucleotides read TGTGCCATCAGTGGCAGGGAGAACGAGCAGTACTTC. Its translation: CAISGRENEQYF.

Of note for this clone: Other nucleotide sequences in the sample specify the same CDR3. J is TRBJ1-1 and V is TRBV7-9; D might be TRBD1 (5 bases). V dropped 4 bases and J dropped 2 bases, with 8 bases sitting between them. The germline V gene encodes CDR1 SEHNR and CDR2 FQNEAQ (reference sequence). This CDR3 is 13 amino acids long. CDR3 protein: CASSSGPNTEAFF. In DNA, the CDR3 is TGTGCCAGCAGCTCGGGACCCAACACTGAAGCTTTCTTT.

V usage is TRBV14 and J usage is TRBJ2-1; no clear D. Trimming removed 4 bases at V and 3 bases at J, with 13 bases between. CDR3 size: 15 residues. Germline CDR1 SGHDN, CDR2 FVKESK. CDR3 sequence (DNA): TGTGCCAGCAGCCCTGGTACCCCCTACTACAATGAGCAGTTCTTC. Its protein product is CASSPGTPYYNEQFF.

The genes are TRBV11-2 and TRBJ2-3, with no clear D. Trimming shortened V by 1 base and J by 1 base, and 15 bases separated the two germline ends. The CDR3 has 17 amino acids. Germline assignment: CDR1 SGHAT and CDR2 FQNNGV. CDR3 residues: CASSLGGPVGRTDTQYF. The DNA of the CDR3 is TGTGCCAGCAGCTTAGGGGGTCCGGTGGGCCGCACAGATACGCAGTATTTT.

The rearrangement links TRBV15 to TRBJ1-1; no definite D call. The germline gives CDR1 LNHNV, CDR2 YYDKDF (reference sequence). V was shortened by 0 bases and J by 7 bases, with 9 bases between the two germline ends. The CDR3 consists of 13 residues. CDR3 protein: CATSRDSRGEAFF. CDR3 DNA sequence: TGTGCCACCAGCAGAGATTCCCGGGGTGAAGCTTTCTTT.

The genes are TRBV27 and TRBJ2-5; 9 bases agree with TRBD2. With V trimmed by 5 bases and J by 6 bases, 10 bases remained unmatched. The CDR3 has 15 residues. CDR1 is MNHEY and CDR2 is SMNVEV in the germline V gene (reference sequence). Here the CDR3 reads CASSRLAGSYKTQYF. The CDR3 DNA sequence: TGTGCCAGCAGTAGGCTAGCGGGGTCGTATAAGACCCAGTACTTC.

The rearrangement uses TRBV19 and TRBJ1-2; D uncertain. There are 15 residues in the CDR3. Deletions cut 9 bases from V and 3 bases from J, with 20 bases between. Looked up from germline, CDR1 is LNHDA and CDR2 is SQIVND (reference sequence). The DNA of the CDR3 is TGTGCCAGCAGCCGGGATCGGGAAGGATACTATGGCTACACCTTC. Its protein product is CASSRDREGYYGYTF.

A few counts support this clone. The chain combines TRBV28 with TRBJ1-5; D call uncertain. CDR3 length equals 13 residues. Germline V gene sequence: CDR1 MDHEN, CDR2 SYDVKM. The V end was cut by 6 bases, the J end by 6 bases, with 12 bases between. The CDR3 reads CASRPTIFQPQHF. DNA for the CDR3: TGTGCCAGCAGGCCGACGATATTTCAGCCCCAGCATTTT.

The chain combines TRBV27 with TRBJ1-1; D uncertain. V lost 0 bases and J lost 10, with 21 bases in between. CDR3 size: 16 residues. Germline V gene sequence: CDR1 MNHEY, CDR2 SMNVEV (reference sequence). The CDR3 protein is CASSLSYWPGSVGAFF. CDR3 nucleotide sequence: TGTGCCAGCAGTTTATCCTACTGGCCGGGGAGTGTCGGAGCTTTCTTT.

The rearrangement joins TRBV6-1 to TRBJ2-5, with 10 bases lining up with TRBD2. The ends lost 4 bases at V and 5 bases at J; junction bases unmatched: 7. CDR1 and CDR2 (germline): MNHNS, SASEGT. The CDR3 sequence is 15 residues long. CDR3: CASSGASGSVETQYF. CDR3 sequence (DNA): TGTGCCAGCAGTGGGGCTAGCGGGAGTGTTGAGACCCAGTACTTC.

Points on this clone: Other nucleotide sequences from this sample produce the same CDR3. The chain couples TRBV7-9 to TRBJ1-1, with D unclear. Deletions cut 0 bases from V and 5 bases from J, with 4 bases between. CDR3 length equals 12 residues. Germline assignment: CDR1 SEHNR and CDR2 FQNEAQ (reference sequence). CDR3 region: CASSLAGTEAFF. Written as DNA, the CDR3 is TGTGCCAGCAGCTTAGCCGGGACTGAAGCTTTCTTT.

The chain carries TRBV6-5 and TRBJ2-1; TRBD2 matches 13 bases. This CDR3 region has 15 residues. J gave up 6 bases and V 6 bases, and 5 bases lay outside the gene matches. The germline V gene encodes CDR1 MNHEY and CDR2 SVGAGI. CDR3 amino acids: CASRKLAGGPNEQFF. The DNA of the CDR3 is TGTGCCAGCAGGAAACTAGCGGGAGGGCCCAATGAGCAGTTCTTC.

The chain employs TRBV7-6 and TRBJ2-1; D remains ambiguous. This CDR3 comprises 15 residues. Germline lookup yields CDR1 SGHVS and CDR2 FNYEAQ. V lost 3 bases, J lost 0 bases, and 9 bases lay in between. The CDR3 DNA sequence: TGTGCCAGCAGCTTCATAGAGAGCTCCTACAATGAGCAGTTCTTC. It encodes CASSFIESSYNEQFF.

The chain couples TRBV12-5 to TRBJ2-5, with no clear D. The CDR3 length is 13 residues. The V gene's germline CDR1 is LGHNT and CDR2 FRNRAP. V lost 2 bases and J lost 4, with 8 bases in between. CDR3 loop: CASGLSVGETQYF. In nucleotides, the CDR3 is TGTGCTAGTGGTTTGTCGGTTGGAGAGACCCAGTACTTC. Drawing the rest from reference TRBV12-5 and TRBJ2-5, the complete variable domain is DARVTQTPRHKVTEMGQEVTMRCQPILGHNTVFWYRQTMMQGLELLAYFRNRAPLDDSGMPKDRFSAEMPDATLATLKIQPSEPRDSAVYFCASGLSVGETQYFGPGTRLLVL.

The chain recombines TRBV13 with TRBJ2-7; 15 bases align to TRBD2. CDR1 is PRHDT, CDR2 FYEKMQ, per germline (reference sequence). This CDR3 contains 16 residues. Trimming took 5 bases from V and 2 from J; bases not matched to a gene: 4. CDR3 in amino acids: CASSLWTSGRAYEQYF. DNA of the CDR3: TGTGCCAGCAGCCTCTGGACTAGCGGGAGGGCCTACGAGCAGTACTTC.

The V call is TRBV13, the J call TRBJ2-5, with TRBD2 matching 11 bases. This CDR3 is 15 amino acids long. The J segment lost 1 base and the V segment lost 4 bases, leaving 2 bases of the junction unmatched. Germline V gene data show CDR1 as PRHDT and CDR2 as FYEKMQ (reference sequence). The CDR3 region has the DNA TGTGCCAGCAGCTACGGGACTAGCGGCCAAGAGACCCAGTACTTC. Translating gives CASSYGTSGQETQYF.

The gene calls are TRBV28 and TRBJ2-3; D uncertain. V lost 3 bases, J lost 3 bases, and 10 bases lay in between. This CDR3 region has 14 residues. CDR1 MDHEN and CDR2 SYDVKM come from the germline V gene. This chain's CDR3 is CASSLSGWTDTQYF. Written as DNA, the CDR3 is TGTGCCAGCAGTTTGAGTGGGTGGACAGATACGCAGTATTTT.

The chain has TRBV19 and TRBJ2-7; 9 bases fit TRBD1. Germline V gives CDR1 LNHDA, CDR2 SQIVND (reference sequence). The CDR3 loop spans 13 amino acids. J lost 6 bases, V lost 3 bases, and 3 bases had no gene match. CDR3: CASSIGQGREQYF. The CDR3 nucleotides are TGTGCCAGTAGTATCGGACAGGGGCGCGAGCAGTACTTC.

The gene calls are TRBV14 and TRBJ1-1, with D perhaps matching TRBD1 (5 bases). The V and J ends lost 4 bases and 1 base respectively, with 13 bases between them. This CDR3 comprises 15 residues. Germline V gene sequence: CDR1 SGHDN, CDR2 FVKESK. The CDR3 spells CASSPGRERNTEAFF. As DNA, the CDR3 is TGTGCCAGCAGCCCCGGCAGGGAGAGGAACACTGAAGCTTTCTTT.